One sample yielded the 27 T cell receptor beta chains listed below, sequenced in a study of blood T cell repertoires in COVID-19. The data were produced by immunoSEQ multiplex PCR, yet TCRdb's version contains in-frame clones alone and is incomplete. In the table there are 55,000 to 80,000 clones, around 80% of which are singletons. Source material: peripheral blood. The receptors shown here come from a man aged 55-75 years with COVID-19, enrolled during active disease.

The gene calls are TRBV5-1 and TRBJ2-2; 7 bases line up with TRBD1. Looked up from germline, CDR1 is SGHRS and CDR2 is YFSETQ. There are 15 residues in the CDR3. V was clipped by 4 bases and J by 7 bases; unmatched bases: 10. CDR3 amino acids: CASSLRTGADGELFF. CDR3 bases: TGCGCCAGCAGCCTACGAACAGGGGCGGACGGGGAGCTGTTTTTT.

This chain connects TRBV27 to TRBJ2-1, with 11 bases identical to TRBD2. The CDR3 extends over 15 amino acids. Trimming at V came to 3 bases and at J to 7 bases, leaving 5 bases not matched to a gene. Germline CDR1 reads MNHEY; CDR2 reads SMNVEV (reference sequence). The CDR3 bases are TGTGCCAGCAGTTTCATAACTAGCGGGAGAAATGAGCAGTTCTTC. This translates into CASSFITSGRNEQFF.

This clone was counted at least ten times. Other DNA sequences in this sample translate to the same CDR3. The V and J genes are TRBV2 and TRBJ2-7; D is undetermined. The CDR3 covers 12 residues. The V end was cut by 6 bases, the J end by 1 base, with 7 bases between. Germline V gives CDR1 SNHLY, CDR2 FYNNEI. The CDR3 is CASSEQSYEQYF. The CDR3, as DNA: TGTGCCAGCAGCGAACAATCCTACGAGCAGTACTTC. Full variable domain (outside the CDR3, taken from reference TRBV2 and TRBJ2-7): EPEVTQTPSHQVTQMGQEVILRCVPISNHLYFYWYRQILGQKVEFLVSFYNNEISEKSEIFDDQFSVERPDGSNFTLKIRSTKLEDSAMYFCASSEQSYEQYFGPGTRLTVT.

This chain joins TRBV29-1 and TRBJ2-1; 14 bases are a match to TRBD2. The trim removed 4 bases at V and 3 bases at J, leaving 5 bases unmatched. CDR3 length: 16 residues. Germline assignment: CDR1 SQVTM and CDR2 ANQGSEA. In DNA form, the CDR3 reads TGCAGCGTTGGTGGGACTAGCGGGGGCCACTACAATGAGCAGTTCTTC. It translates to CSVGGTSGGHYNEQFF.

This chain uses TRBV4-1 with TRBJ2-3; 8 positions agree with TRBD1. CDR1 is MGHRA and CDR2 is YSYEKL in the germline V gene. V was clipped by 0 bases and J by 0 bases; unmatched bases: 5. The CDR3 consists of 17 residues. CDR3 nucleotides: TGCGCCAGCAGCCAAGACCTCTGGACAGGGAGCACAGATACGCAGTATTTT. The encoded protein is CASSQDLWTGSTDTQYF.

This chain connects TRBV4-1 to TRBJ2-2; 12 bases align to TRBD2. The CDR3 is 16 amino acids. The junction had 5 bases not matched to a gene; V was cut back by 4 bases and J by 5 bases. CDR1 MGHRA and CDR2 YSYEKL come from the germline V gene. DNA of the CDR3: TGCGCCAGCAGCCGAGCGCTAGCGGGAGGGACCGGGGAGCTGTTTTTT. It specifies CASSRALAGGTGELFF.

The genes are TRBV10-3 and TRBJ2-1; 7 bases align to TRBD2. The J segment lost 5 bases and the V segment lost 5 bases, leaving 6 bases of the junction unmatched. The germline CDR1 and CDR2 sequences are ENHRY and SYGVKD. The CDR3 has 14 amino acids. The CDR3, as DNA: TGTGCCATCAGTTCGACTAGCACCAACAATGAGCAGTTCTTC. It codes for CAISSTSTNNEQFF.

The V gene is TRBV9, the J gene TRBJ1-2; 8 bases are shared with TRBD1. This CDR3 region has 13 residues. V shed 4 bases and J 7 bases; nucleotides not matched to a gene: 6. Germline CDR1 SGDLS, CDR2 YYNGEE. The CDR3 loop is CASSPRTGTGYTF. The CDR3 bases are TGTGCCAGCAGCCCCCGGACAGGGACTGGCTACACCTTC.

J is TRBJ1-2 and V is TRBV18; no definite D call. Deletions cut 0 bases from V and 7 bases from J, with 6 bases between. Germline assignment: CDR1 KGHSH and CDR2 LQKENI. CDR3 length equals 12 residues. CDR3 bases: TGTGCCAGCTCACCACCGGGCCTTGGCTACACCTTC. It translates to CASSPPGLGYTF.

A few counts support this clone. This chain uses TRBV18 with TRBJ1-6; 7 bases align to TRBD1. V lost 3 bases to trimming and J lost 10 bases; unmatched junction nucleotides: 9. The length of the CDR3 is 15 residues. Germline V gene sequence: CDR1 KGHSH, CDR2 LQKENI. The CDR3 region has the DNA TGTGCCAGCTCACCCACGGGACAGAATGGGTCACCCCTCCACTTT. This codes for CASSPTGQNGSPLHF.

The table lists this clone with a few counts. In DNA, the CDR3 is TGTGCCAGCAGCCCCGCGGGCAATCAGCCCCAGCATTTT. This encodes CASSPAGNQPQHF. This sequence joins TRBV12-3 or TRBV12-4 and TRBJ1-5; D uncertain. Trimming shortened V by 6 bases and J by 2 bases, and 8 bases separated the two germline ends. This CDR3 region has 13 residues.

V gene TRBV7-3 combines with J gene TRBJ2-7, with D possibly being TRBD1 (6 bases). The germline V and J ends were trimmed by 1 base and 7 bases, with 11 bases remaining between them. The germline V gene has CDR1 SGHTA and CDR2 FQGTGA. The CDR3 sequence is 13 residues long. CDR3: CASSLSAGQEQYF. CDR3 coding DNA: TGTGCCAGCAGCTTAAGTGCAGGACAGGAGCAGTACTTC. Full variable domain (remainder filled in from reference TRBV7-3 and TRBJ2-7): GAGVSQTPSNKVTEKGKYVELRCDPISGHTALYWYRQSLGQGPEFLIYFQGTGAADDSGLPNDRFFAVRPEGSVSTLKIQRTERGDSAVYLCASSLSAGQEQYFGPGTRLTVT.

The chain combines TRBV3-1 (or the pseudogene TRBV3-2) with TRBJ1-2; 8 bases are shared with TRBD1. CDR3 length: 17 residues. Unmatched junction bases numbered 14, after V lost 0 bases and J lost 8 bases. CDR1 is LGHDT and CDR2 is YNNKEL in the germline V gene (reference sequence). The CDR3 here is CASSQERGRARDRGYTF. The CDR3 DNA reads TGTGCCAGCAGCCAAGAGAGGGGGAGGGCCAGGGACAGGGGCTACACCTTC.

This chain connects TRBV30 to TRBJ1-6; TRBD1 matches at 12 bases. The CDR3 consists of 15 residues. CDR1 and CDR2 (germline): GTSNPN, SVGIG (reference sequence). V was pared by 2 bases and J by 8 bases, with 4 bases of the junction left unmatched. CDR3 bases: TGTGCCTGGAGTCCGGGGACAGGGGGCTATTCACCCCTCCACTTT. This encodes CAWSPGTGGYSPLHF. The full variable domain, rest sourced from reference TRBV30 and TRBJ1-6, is SQTIHQWPATLVQPVGSPLSLECTVEGTSNPNLYWYRQAAGRGLQLLFYSVGIGQISSEVPQNLSASRPQDRQFILSSKKLLLSDSGFYLCAWSPGTGGYSPLHFGNGTRLTVT.

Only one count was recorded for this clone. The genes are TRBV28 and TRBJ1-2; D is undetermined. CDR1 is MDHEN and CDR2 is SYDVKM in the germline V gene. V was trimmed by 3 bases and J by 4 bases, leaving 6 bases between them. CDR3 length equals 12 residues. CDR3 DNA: TGTGCCAGCAGTTTTTATCTCTATGGCTACACCTTC. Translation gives CASSFYLYGYTF.

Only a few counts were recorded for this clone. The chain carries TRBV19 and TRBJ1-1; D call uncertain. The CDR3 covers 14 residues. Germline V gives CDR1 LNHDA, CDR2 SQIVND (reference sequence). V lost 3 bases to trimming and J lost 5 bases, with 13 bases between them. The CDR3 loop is CASSIPGGETEAFF. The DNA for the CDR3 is TGTGCCAGTAGTATCCCGGGCGGGGAAACTGAAGCTTTCTTT.

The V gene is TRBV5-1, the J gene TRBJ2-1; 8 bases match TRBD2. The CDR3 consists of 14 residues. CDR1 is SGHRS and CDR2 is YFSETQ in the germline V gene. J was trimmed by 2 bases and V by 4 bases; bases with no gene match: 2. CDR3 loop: CASSSGGAYNEQFF. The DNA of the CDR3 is TGCGCCAGCAGCAGCGGGGGTGCCTACAATGAGCAGTTCTTC. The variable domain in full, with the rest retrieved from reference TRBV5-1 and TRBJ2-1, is KAGVTQTPRYLIKTRGQQVTLSCSPISGHRSVSWYQQTPGQGLQFLFEYFSETQRNKGNFPGRFSGRQFSNSRSEMNVSTLELGDSALYLCASSSGGAYNEQFFGPGTRLTVL.

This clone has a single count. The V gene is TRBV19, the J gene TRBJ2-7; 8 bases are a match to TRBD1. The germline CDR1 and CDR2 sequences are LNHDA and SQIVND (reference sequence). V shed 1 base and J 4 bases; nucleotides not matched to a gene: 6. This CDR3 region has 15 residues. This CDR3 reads CASSIAGQGIYEQYF. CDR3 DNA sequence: TGTGCCAGTAGTATAGCAGGACAGGGAATTTACGAGCAGTACTTC. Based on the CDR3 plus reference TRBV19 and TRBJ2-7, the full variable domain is DGGITQSPKYLFRKEGQNVTLSCEQNLNHDAMYWYRQDPGQGLRLIYYSQIVNDFQKGDIAEGYSVSREKKESFPLTVTSAQKNPTAFYLCASSIAGQGIYEQYFGPGTRLTVT.

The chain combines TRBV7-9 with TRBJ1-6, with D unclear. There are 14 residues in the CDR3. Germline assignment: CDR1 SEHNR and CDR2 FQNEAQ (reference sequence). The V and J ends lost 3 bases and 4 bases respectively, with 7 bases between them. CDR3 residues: CASSFDSYNSPLHF. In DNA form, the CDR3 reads TGTGCCAGCAGCTTTGACTCATATAATTCACCCCTCCACTTT.

The CDR3 protein is CASSNPLTGNQETQYF. The CDR3 DNA is TGTGCCAGCAGCAACCCACTGACAGGAAACCAAGAGACCCAGTACTTC. V is TRBV9 and J is TRBJ2-5; D perhaps matches TRBD1 (6 bases). The CDR3 spans 16 residues. The ends were cut back, 4 bases at V and 0 bases at J, with 16 bases in the middle. Germline lookup yields CDR1 SGDLS and CDR2 YYNGEE. Looking up the rest from reference TRBV9 and TRBJ2-5 gives the full variable domain: DSGVTQTPKHLITATGQRVTLRCSPRSGDLSVYWYQQSLDQGLQFLIQYYNGEERAKGNILERFSAQQFPDLHSELNLSSLELGDSALYFCASSNPLTGNQETQYFGPGTRLLVL.

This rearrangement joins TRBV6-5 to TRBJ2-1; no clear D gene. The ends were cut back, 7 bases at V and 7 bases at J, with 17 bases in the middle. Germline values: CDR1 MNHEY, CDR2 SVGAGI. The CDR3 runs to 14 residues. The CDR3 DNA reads TGTGCCAGCATCACGGAGTTTTTGGATAATGAGCAGTTCTTC. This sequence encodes CASITEFLDNEQFF.

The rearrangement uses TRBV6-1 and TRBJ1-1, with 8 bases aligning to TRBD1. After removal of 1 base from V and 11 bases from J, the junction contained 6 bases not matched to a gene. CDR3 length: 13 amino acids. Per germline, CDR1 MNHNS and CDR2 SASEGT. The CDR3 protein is CASSEGQGIRAFF. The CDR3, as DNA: TGTGCCAGCAGTGAAGGACAGGGGATCAGGGCTTTCTTT.

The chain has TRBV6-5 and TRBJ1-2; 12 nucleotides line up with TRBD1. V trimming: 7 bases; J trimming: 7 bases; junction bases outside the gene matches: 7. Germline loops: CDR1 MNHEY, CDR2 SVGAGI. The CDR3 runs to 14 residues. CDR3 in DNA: TGTGCCAGCACCCCGGGACAGGGGGCGTTTGGCTACACCTTC. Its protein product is CASTPGQGAFGYTF.

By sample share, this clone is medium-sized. The CDR3 nucleotides read TGTGCTAGTTATCGCGGGGAGCTGTTTTTT. Protein: CASYRGELFF. This rearrangement joins TRBV12-5 to TRBJ2-2; D gene uncertain. Germline CDR1 and CDR2: LGHNT and FRNRAP. V dropped 8 bases and J dropped 7 bases, with 5 bases sitting between them. The CDR3 loop spans 10 amino acids. Full variable domain (missing parts from reference TRBV12-5 and TRBJ2-2): DARVTQTPRHKVTEMGQEVTMRCQPILGHNTVFWYRQTMMQGLELLAYFRNRAPLDDSGMPKDRFSAEMPDATLATLKIQPSEPRDSAVYFCASYRGELFFGEGSRLTVL.

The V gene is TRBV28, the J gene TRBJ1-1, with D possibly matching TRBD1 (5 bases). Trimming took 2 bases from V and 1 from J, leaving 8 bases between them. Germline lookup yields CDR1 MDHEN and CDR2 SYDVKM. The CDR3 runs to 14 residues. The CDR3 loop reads CASSLGGTNTEAFF. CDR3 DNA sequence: TGTGCCAGCAGTTTAGGGGGGACGAACACTGAAGCTTTCTTT.

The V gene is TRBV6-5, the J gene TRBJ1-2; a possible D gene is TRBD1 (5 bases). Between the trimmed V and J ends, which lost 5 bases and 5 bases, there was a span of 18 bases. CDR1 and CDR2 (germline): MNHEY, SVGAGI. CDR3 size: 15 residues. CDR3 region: CASSPTATVRYGYTF. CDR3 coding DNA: TGTGCCAGCAGTCCGACAGCTACCGTTAGGTATGGCTACACCTTC.

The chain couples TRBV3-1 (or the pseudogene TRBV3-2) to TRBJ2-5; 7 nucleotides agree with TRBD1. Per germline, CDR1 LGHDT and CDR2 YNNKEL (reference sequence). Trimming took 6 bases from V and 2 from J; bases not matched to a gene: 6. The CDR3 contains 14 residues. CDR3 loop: CASRKGTDQETQYF. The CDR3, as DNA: TGTGCCAGCAGAAAGGGGACAGATCAAGAGACCCAGTACTTC.